This T cell receptor beta chain was captured by sequencing in a study of CD4 T cells in relation to SARS-CoV-2 and coronaviruses. Unexposed donor CD4+ T cells date from 2011-2018, before the COVID-19 pandemic. Isolation of CD4+ T cells took place after less than 11 days in culture. The CDR3 is 17 amino acids. From germline, CDR1 is LGHNA and CDR2 YNFKEQ. V dropped 4 bases and J dropped 2; count of bases not matched to a gene: 6. Concerning this clone itself: The antigen is undetermined.

Some clones are missing from TCRdb's copy, which holds only in-frame ones; the method was immunoSEQ multiplex PCR. The sample lists fewer than 25,000 clones, about 80% occurring once. The receptor comes from a human donor in good health. Sequences were obtained from CD4+ T cells from PBMCs, cultured in vitro. The rearrangement joins TRBV4-2 to TRBJ2-7, with 15 bases identical to TRBD2. The CDR3 reads CASSPGLAGGPTYEQYF. For the CDR3, the DNA is TGTGCCAGCAGCCCGGGACTAGCGGGAGGCCCAACCTACGAGCAGTACTTC.